The 18 T cell receptor beta chains reported below all come from one sample, sequenced in a study of blood T cells in healthy people across ages. Alongside a J-beta primer mix, a sample-barcoded 5' primer served in a second PCR lasting 7 to 11 cycles. TCRdb analysed the 5' RACE reads with MiXCR anew, one entry per CDR3 protein. Of fewer than 1,000,000 distinct CDR3 sequences detected, roughly 46% appear once; the ten largest clones hold 15% to 20%. Sequencing used blood. The receptor source for this set is a man older than 75 in good health.

The chain carries TRBV3-1 and TRBJ2-7; D gene uncertain. Trimming left V 5 bases short and J 2 bases short, with 13 bases between. Per the germline V gene, CDR1 is LGHDT and CDR2 is YNNKEL (reference sequence). CDR3 length: 14 residues. Written as DNA, the CDR3 is TGTGCCAGCAGCGGGGTTACTCCCCCCTACGAGCAGTACTTC. It yields the protein CASSGVTPPYEQYF.

This chain uses TRBV20-1 with TRBJ2-3; no clear D gene. Germline V gene lookup returns CDR1 DFQATT and CDR2 SNEGSKA (reference sequence). V was shortened by 3 bases and J by 0 bases, with 7 bases between the two germline ends. CDR3 size: 13 residues. The CDR3 loop reads CSASRTSTDTQYF. The CDR3 DNA sequence: TGCAGTGCTAGCCGCACTAGCACAGATACGCAGTATTTT.

The genes are TRBV12-3 or TRBV12-4 and TRBJ1-2; D unresolved. V shed 5 bases and J shed 4 bases, with 17 bases lying between them. The CDR3 consists of 15 residues. CDR3 in amino acids: CASSPHPSGGYGYTF. CDR3 in DNA: TGTGCCAGCAGTCCCCACCCATCGGGCGGCTATGGCTACACCTTC.

This clonotype was found many times. This sequence joins TRBV20-1 and TRBJ2-7, with D possibly matching TRBD2 (6 bases). Trimming stripped 6 bases from V and 4 bases from J, with 22 bases between. Germline V gives CDR1 DFQATT, CDR2 SNEGSKA (reference sequence). The CDR3 totals 15 residues. As DNA, the CDR3 is TGCAGTGCCCCGAAAAGAATAGCGGACTATTACGAGCAGTACTTC. Its protein is CSAPKRIADYYEQYF.

The chain has TRBV4-3 and TRBJ1-5, with D unresolved. This CDR3 region has 14 residues. Trimming removed 0 bases from V and 4 bases from J, with 7 bases in between. CDR1 is LGHNA, CDR2 YSLEER, per germline. CDR3 loop: CASSQEYGNQPQHF. The CDR3 bases are TGCGCCAGCAGCCAAGAATACGGGAATCAGCCCCAGCATTTT.

This clonotype was seen repeatedly, ten times or more. The J gene is TRBJ2-5, the V gene TRBV7-9; a possible D gene is TRBD2 (5 bases). With 5 bases removed from V and 5 bases from J, the gap between germline ends came to 12 bases. CDR3 size: 13 residues. CDR1 and CDR2 (germline): SEHNR, FQNEAQ (reference sequence). The CDR3 loop is CASSRDVWETQYF. CDR3 nucleotides: TGTGCCAGCAGCCGGGATGTATGGGAGACCCAGTACTTC.

About this clonotype: This may come from a read error, since a much larger clone is one base off. The chain joins TRBV7-9 to TRBJ2-7; 8 positions match TRBD1. The CDR3 consists of 14 residues. CDR1 and CDR2 (germline): SEHNR, FQNEAQ (reference sequence). V lost 5 bases and J lost 3; bases outside the gene matches: 6. CDR3 loop: CASSVRDRNYEQYF. The CDR3 bases are TGTGCCAGCAGCGTCCGGGACAGGAACTACGAGCAGTACTTC.

The chain uses TRBV2 and TRBJ2-7; TRBD2 is a possible D gene (5 bases). CDR1 SNHLY and CDR2 FYNNEI come from the germline V gene. The CDR3 length is 16 residues. V lost 3 bases and J lost 0, with 15 bases in between. CDR3 in DNA: TGTGCCAGCAGTGATGTTGTACAAGACTACTCCTACGAGCAGTACTTC. It codes for CASSDVVQDYSYEQYF.

The V call is TRBV4-2, the J call TRBJ2-1, with 12 bases matching TRBD2. The CDR3 covers 16 residues. Germline V lookup: CDR1 LGHNA, CDR2 YNFKEQ. The V and J ends lost 3 bases and 4 bases, in that order; junction bases with no gene match: 4. CDR3 protein: CASSHPTSGRYNEQFF. DNA for the CDR3: TGTGCCAGCAGCCACCCGACTAGCGGGAGATACAATGAGCAGTTCTTC.

This clonotype was observed a few times. J is TRBJ1-5 and V is TRBV30, with a tentative D call TRBD1 (6 bases). The CDR3 totals 12 residues. Trimming removed 8 bases at V and 3 bases at J, with 11 bases between. Per the germline V gene, CDR1 is GTSNPN and CDR2 is SVGIG (reference sequence). The CDR3 region is CAHGQNNQPQHF. The CDR3 nucleotides read TGTGCCCATGGACAGAACAATCAGCCCCAGCATTTT. Full variable domain (remainder filled in from reference TRBV30 and TRBJ1-5): SQTIHQWPATLVQPVGSPLSLECTVEGTSNPNLYWYRQAAGRGLQLLFYSVGIGQISSEVPQNLSASRPQDRQFILSSKKLLLSDSGFYLCAHGQNNQPQHFGDGTRLSIL.

The chain links TRBV7-2 to TRBJ2-7; D is perhaps TRBD2 (6 bases). The CDR3 runs to 15 residues. Trimming shortened V by 4 bases and J by 5 bases, and 18 bases separated the two germline ends. Germline V gene lookup returns CDR1 SGHTA and CDR2 FQGNSA. The DNA of the CDR3 is TGTGCCAGCAGCTCGGGAGATCTAGGTACGCACGAGCAGTACTTC. As protein: CASSSGDLGTHEQYF.

This clonotype showed up just a few times. V is TRBV12-3 or TRBV12-4 and J is TRBJ2-7, with D perhaps matching TRBD1 (5 bases). The CDR3 has 14 amino acids. V lost 2 bases and J 2 bases, leaving 10 bases between the germline ends. The CDR3 reads CASSLQGIAYEQYF. DNA of the CDR3: TGTGCCAGCAGTTTACAGGGAATAGCCTACGAGCAGTACTTC.

The chain joins TRBV5-1 to TRBJ1-1; D remains unclear. The CDR3 is 14 residues long. Trimming removed 3 bases at V and 1 base at J, with 10 bases between. Germline-derived CDR1 and CDR2 are SGHRS and YFSETQ. CDR3: CASSWGGPNTEAFF. The CDR3 region has the DNA TGCGCCAGCAGCTGGGGTGGTCCGAACACTGAAGCTTTCTTT.

This chain connects TRBV28 to TRBJ2-7; TRBD1 matches 9 bases. The CDR3 has 15 residues. V lost 5 bases, J lost 2 bases, and 7 bases stayed unmatched. In germline, CDR1 is MDHEN, CDR2 SYDVKM. CDR3 sequence reads: CASSMDRGVTYEQYF. DNA for the CDR3: TGTGCCAGCAGTATGGACAGGGGTGTAACCTACGAGCAGTACTTC.

This clonotype was observed a few times. The chain employs TRBV29-1 and TRBJ1-2; the match to TRBD1 covers 8 bases. Germline CDR1 SQVTM, CDR2 ANQGSEA. The CDR3 contains 13 residues. The junction had 5 bases not matched to a gene; V was cut back by 4 bases and J by 4 bases. The CDR3 DNA is TGCAGCGTTGGCCTACAGGGGGTCTATGGCTACACCTTC. The encoded protein is CSVGLQGVYGYTF.

This sequence joins TRBV6-2 or TRBV6-3 and TRBJ2-5; D remains ambiguous. Germline CDR1 and CDR2: MNHEY and SVGEGT. V lost 6 bases, J lost 0 bases, and 14 bases lay in between. The CDR3 spans 15 residues. The CDR3 protein is CASREQDGYQETQYF. The CDR3, as DNA: TGTGCCAGCAGAGAACAAGACGGGTACCAAGAGACCCAGTACTTC.

The CDR3 nucleotides are TGTGCCAGCAGTTCTTTGGGACTAGCGGGAGGAGCGGGGGCCAACGTCCTGACTTTC. It translates to CASSSLGLAGGAGANVLTF. The chain couples TRBV6-5 to TRBJ2-6; TRBD2 aligns across 15 bases. V lost 4 bases to trimming and J lost 4 bases; unmatched junction nucleotides: 8. Germline V CDR1 and CDR2: MNHEY, SVGAGI. This CDR3 is built from 19 residues.

This clonotype was detected only a few times. The rearrangement joins TRBV5-1 to TRBJ2-7, with 8 bases matching TRBD1. This CDR3 region has 16 residues. Germline lookup yields CDR1 SGHRS and CDR2 YFSETQ. V trimming: 4 bases; J trimming: 0 bases; junction bases outside the gene matches: 9. The CDR3 loop is CASSAISGGFSYEQYF. In DNA form, the CDR3 reads TGCGCCAGCAGCGCCATTTCAGGGGGCTTCTCCTACGAGCAGTACTTC.